The entry below gives a single T cell receptor beta chain sequence along with its context. Its antigen is not known. TCRdb processed the 5' RACE reads anew with MiXCR; each CDR3 protein has one entry. This table has about 560,000 distinct CDR3 sequences, roughly 22% appearing once. This specimen comes from a study of T-cell memory formation after mild COVID-19. Study-wide points: Contracting CD8+ clones were enriched in EMRA, CD4+ mainly in CM and EM.

CDR1 is LNHDA and CDR2 is SQIVND in the germline V gene (reference sequence). V gave up 7 bases and J gave up 8 bases, with 17 bases separating them. The CDR3 covers 14 residues. This chain links TRBV19 with TRBJ1-4; D is unresolved. The specimen was PBMCs or a T cell subset sorted from them (not recorded which). This TCR derives from an adult woman who had mild COVID-19 (a few samples of this study predate the infection). Cell type and time point are not known. The CDR3 DNA follows: TGTGCCAGTACCAAACAAGGGCCCCTAGAAAAACTGTTTTTT. Its protein is CASTKQGPLEKLFF.